This TCR beta chain was recovered during a study of cytomegalovirus exposure and HLA in healthy donors. With 60 Vbeta and 13 Jbeta primers, the PCR was carried out. Using immunoSEQ multiplex PCR, the repertoire was profiled, and TCRdb retains in-frame clones only, with some absent. The sample carries about 94,000 clones, more than 60% recorded once. V was pared by 7 bases and J by 6 bases, with 14 bases between. This CDR3 has 12 amino acids. In germline, CDR1 is SGHRS, CDR2 YFSETQ. Sequencing input: PBMCs. The source is a young man in good health and CMV-seronegative. The chain employs TRBV5-1 and TRBJ2-7; D may be TRBD1 (6 bases). The CDR3 here is CASGSTGIEQYF. The CDR3, as DNA: TGCGCCAGCGGCTCGACAGGAATCGAGCAGTACTTC.